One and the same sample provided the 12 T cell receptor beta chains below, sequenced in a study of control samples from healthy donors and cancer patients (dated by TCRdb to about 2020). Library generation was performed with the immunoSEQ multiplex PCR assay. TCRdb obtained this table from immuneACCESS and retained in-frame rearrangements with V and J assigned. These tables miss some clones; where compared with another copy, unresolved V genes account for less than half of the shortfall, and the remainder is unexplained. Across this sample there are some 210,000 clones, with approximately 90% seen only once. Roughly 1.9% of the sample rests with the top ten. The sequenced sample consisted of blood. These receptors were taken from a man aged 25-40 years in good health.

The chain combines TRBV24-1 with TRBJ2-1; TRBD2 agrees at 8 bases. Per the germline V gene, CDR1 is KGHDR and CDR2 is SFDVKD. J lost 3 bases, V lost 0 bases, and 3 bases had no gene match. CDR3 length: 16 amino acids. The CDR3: CATSDLRGGVYNEQFF. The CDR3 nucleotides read TGTGCCACCAGTGATTTGCGGGGGGGCGTCTACAATGAGCAGTTCTTC.

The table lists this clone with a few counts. As DNA, the CDR3 is TGTGCCAGTAGTATAGATGGTGCGGTGAGGGACACTGAAGCTTTCTTT. It encodes CASSIDGAVRDTEAFF. V usage is TRBV19 and J usage is TRBJ1-1; the D is unclear. Deletions cut 0 bases from V and 3 bases from J, with 14 bases between. This CDR3 region has 16 residues. The germline V gene has CDR1 LNHDA and CDR2 SQIVND (reference sequence).

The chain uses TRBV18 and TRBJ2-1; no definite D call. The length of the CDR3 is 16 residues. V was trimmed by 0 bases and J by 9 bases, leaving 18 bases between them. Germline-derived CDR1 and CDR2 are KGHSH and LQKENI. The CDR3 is CASSPPSGPPRGEQFF. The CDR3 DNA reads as TGTGCCAGCTCACCACCGTCAGGCCCCCCTCGCGGTGAGCAGTTCTTC.

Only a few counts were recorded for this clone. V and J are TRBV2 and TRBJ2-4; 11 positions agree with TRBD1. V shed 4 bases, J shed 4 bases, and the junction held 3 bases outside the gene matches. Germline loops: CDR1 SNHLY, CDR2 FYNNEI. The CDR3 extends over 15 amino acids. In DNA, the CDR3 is TGTGCCAGCAGTGGTGGGACAGGGGGAAAAAACATTCAGTACTTC. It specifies CASSGGTGGKNIQYF.

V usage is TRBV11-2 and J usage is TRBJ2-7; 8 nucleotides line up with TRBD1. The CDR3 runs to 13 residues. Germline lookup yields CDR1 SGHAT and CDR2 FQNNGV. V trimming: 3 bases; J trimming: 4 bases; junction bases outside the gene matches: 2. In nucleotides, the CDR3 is TGTGCCAGCAGCTTGAGACAGGGGTACGAGCAGTACTTC. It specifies CASSLRQGYEQYF.

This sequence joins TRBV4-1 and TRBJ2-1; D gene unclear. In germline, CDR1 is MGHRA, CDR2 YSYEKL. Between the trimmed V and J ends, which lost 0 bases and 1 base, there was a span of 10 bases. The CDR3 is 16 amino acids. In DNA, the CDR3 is TGCGCCAGCAGCCAAGATACCCCCGGGTCCTACAATGAGCAGTTCTTC. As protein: CASSQDTPGSYNEQFF.

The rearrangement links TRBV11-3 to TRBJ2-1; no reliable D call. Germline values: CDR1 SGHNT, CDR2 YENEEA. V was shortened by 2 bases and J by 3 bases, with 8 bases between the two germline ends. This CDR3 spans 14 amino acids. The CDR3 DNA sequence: TGTGCCAGCAGCTTAACTGGGGACTACAATGAGCAGTTCTTC. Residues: CASSLTGDYNEQFF.

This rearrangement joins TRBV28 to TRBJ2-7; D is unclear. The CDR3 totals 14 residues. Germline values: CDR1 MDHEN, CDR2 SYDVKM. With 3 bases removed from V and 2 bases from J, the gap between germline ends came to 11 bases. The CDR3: CASSLGGPPYEQYF. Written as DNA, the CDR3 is TGTGCCAGCAGTTTGGGCGGTCCCCCCTACGAGCAGTACTTC. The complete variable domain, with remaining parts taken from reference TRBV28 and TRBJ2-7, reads DVKVTQSSRYLVKRTGEKVFLECVQDMDHENMFWYRQDPGLGLRLIYFSYDVKMKEKGDIPEGYSVSREKKERFSLILESASTNQTSMYLCASSLGGPPYEQYFGPGTRLTVT.

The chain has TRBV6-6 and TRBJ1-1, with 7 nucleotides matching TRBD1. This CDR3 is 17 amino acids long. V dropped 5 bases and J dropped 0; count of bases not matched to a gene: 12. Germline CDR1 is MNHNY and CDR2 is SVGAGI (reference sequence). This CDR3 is CASSRLRGTDMNTEAFF. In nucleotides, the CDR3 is TGTGCCAGCAGTCGTCTGCGGGGGACAGACATGAACACTGAAGCTTTCTTT.

DNA for the CDR3: TGTGCCACCAGCAGAGATTCCCTGAGTTGGGGGCCGGGTGAAAAACTGTTTTTT. Its translation is CATSRDSLSWGPGEKLFF. This chain connects TRBV15 to TRBJ1-4; D is perhaps TRBD1 (6 bases). The CDR3 totals 18 residues. Trimming took 0 bases from V and 7 from J, leaving 21 bases between them. Germline loops: CDR1 LNHNV, CDR2 YYDKDF (reference sequence).

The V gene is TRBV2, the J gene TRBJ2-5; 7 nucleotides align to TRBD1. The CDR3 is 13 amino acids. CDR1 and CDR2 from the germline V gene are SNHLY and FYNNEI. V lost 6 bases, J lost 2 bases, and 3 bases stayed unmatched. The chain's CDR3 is CASRGRGQETQYF. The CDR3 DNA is TGTGCCAGCAGAGGCAGGGGGCAAGAGACCCAGTACTTC.

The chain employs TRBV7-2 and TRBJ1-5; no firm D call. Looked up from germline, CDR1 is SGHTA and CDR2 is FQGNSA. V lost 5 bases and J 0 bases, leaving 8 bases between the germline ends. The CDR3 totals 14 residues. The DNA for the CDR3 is TGTGCCAGCAGCGTCCGGTTTAGCAATCAGCCCCAGCATTTT. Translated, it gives CASSVRFSNQPQHF.